The source of this T cell receptor beta chain is a study of T cells in Graves' hyperthyroidism and ophthalmopathy. RNA transcripts provided the source from which TCR beta CDR3 regions were amplified. Researchers ran a first-round RT-PCR on the TCR CDR3 using the HTBI primer set. One entry per CDR3 protein results from TCRdb running MiXCR on the multiplex PCR reads. This sample has 500,000 to 800,000 distinct CDR3 sequences, with approximately 14% found just once. The CDR3 is 15 amino acids. Germline CDR1 reads KGHSH; CDR2 reads LQKENI. V was pared by 3 bases and J by 2 bases, with 3 bases of the junction left unmatched.

This rearrangement joins TRBV18 to TRBJ2-1, with 8 bases matching TRBD1. This TCR came from a woman aged 45-65 years with Graves' ophthalmopathy. Source material: blood. The CDR3 bases are TGTGCCAGCTCACCGTACAGGGGGACCTACAATGAGCAGTTCTTC. It is translated as CASSPYRGTYNEQFF.